This T cell receptor (beta chain) was sequenced during a study of blood T cell repertoires in COVID-19. Background on the study: The United States, Italy and Spain provided the acute and convalescent COVID-19 samples. In each case, the material was cDNA or gDNA derived from T cells, B-cell-depleted T cells, or PBMCs.

The CDR3 extends over 14 amino acids. Germline loops: CDR1 SGHAT, CDR2 FQNNGV. V was pared by 1 base and J by 6 bases, with 12 bases between. Seattle researchers signed up patients amid active infection and tracked them longitudinally. Study processing details: Reference gene primers were amplified, and this amplification served to estimate nucleated cell counts. Assay: immunoSEQ multiplex PCR; the TCRdb copy retains only in-frame clones and omits some. That table is the source of V, J and clone size, and D and trimming were worked out from the DNA. The table records around 280,000 clones, nearly 90% of them present only once.

Sequencing used peripheral blood. The rearrangement links TRBV11-2 to TRBJ1-2; no clear D. The TCR originated in a woman younger than 45 with COVID-19, enrolled during active disease. The CDR3 DNA sequence: TGTGCCAGCAGCTTAGTAGGGAGGGTGGATGGCTACACCTTC. Translation gives CASSLVGRVDGYTF.